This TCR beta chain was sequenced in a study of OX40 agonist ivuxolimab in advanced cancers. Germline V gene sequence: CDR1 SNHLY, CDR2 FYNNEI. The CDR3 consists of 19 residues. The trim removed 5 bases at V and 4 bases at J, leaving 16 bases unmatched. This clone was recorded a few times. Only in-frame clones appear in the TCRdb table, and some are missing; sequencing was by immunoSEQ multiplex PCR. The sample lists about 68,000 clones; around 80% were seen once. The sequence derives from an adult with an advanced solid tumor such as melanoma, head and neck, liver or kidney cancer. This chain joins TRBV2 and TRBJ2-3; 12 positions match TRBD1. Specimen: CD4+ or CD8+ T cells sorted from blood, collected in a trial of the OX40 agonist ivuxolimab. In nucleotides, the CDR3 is TGTGCCAGCAGTCCTCCCTGGGGGACAGGGGGCTCGGTCCCAGATACGCAGTATTTT. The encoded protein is CASSPPWGTGGSVPDTQYF.